These T cell receptor beta chains were read from a single sample in a study of blood T cell repertoires in COVID-19. Data came from immunoSEQ multiplex PCR; TCRdb stores just in-frame clones and leaves some out. Of 55,000 to 70,000 clones in the sample, roughly 87% were seen once. The sample comprised peripheral blood. Every receptor here comes from a woman aged 50 to 60 with COVID-19, enrolled during active disease. CDR3s include the opening cysteine and the closing phenylalanine or tryptophan. The D gene is left open where the match is weak. A clone size is listed for some rows: how often the clone was seen (once, few, many), or a class if it is expanded.

clone size	J gene	V gene	D gene	CDR3 DNA	CDR3 protein
.	TRBJ2-1	TRBV7-9	TRBD2	TGTGCCAGCAGTCCAACTTTACCTCGAACTAGCGGGAGGCCCAATGAGCAGTTCTTC	CASSPTLPRTSGRPNEQFF
.	TRBJ2-2	TRBV5-1	TRBD2	TGCGCCAGCAGCTCTGGACTAGCGGGGCGGACCGGGGAGCTGTTTTTT	CASSSGLAGRTGELFF
.	TRBJ2-7	TRBV7-8	TRBD1	TGTGCCAGCAGCTTAGCCCGGACAGGGGATCGCGAGCAGTACTTC	CASSLARTGDREQYF
.	TRBJ2-7	TRBV5-4	TRBD2	TGTGCCAGCAGCCGAGAACTAGCGGGAGGTGATGAGCAGTACTTC	CASSRELAGGDEQYF
.	TRBJ2-1	TRBV11-1	TRBD2	TGTGCCAGCAGCCCCAATAGCGGGAGCTCCTACAATGAGCAGTTCTTC	CASSPNSGSSYNEQFF
.	TRBJ1-4	TRBV7-8	TRBD1	TGTGCCAGCAGCCTTGACAGGGTTGCTGAAAAACTGTTTTTT	CASSLDRVAEKLFF
.	TRBJ1-2	TRBV6-5	TRBD1	TGTGCCAGCAGCGGGACAGTAGATGGCTACACCTTC	CASSGTVDGYTF
.	TRBJ2-7	TRBV5-1	.	TGCGCCAGCAGCTTAACGGGAGACCCTGCCTACGAGCAGTACTTC	CASSLTGDPAYEQYF
.	TRBJ1-4	TRBV5-4	.	TGTGCCAGCAGTCTCAAGAGCGGAACTAATGAAAAACTGTTTTTT	CASSLKSGTNEKLFF
.	TRBJ2-7	TRBV4-1	.	TGCGCCAAACGCCACAGGGTAAGGCACGAGCAGTACTTC	CAKRHRVRHEQYF
.	TRBJ2-2	TRBV19	.	TGTGCCAGTAGACTGCCCGGGGTGGGCGGGGAGCTGTTTTTT	CASRLPGVGGELFF
.	TRBJ2-2	TRBV30	.	TGTGCCTGGAGTGTACTGGGGCAGGGCGGAACCGGGGAGCTGTTTTTT	CAWSVLGQGGTGELFF
.	TRBJ2-7	TRBV6-5	TRBD2	TGTGCCAGCAGCCGGGGGGGGGTTGAAGGCGAGCAGTACTTC	CASSRGGVEGEQYF
once	TRBJ1-5	TRBV28	.	TGTGCCAGCAGTTCCGCGGCCCGGAGGCATTTT	CASSSAARRHF
.	TRBJ2-3	TRBV7-3	.	TGTGCCAGCAGCTCGTTGGGCCGCACAGATACGCAGTATTTT	CASSSLGRTDTQYF
.	TRBJ2-5	TRBV7-9	TRBD2	TGTGCCAGCAGACCCCGGGGAGGGGAGACCCAGTACTTC	CASRPRGGETQYF
.	TRBJ1-4	TRBV4-1	TRBD1	TGCGCCAGCAGCCTTTCCTCACAGGGGGCGACTGAAAAACTGTTTTTT	CASSLSSQGATEKLFF
.	TRBJ1-6	TRBV30	TRBD1	TGTGCCTGGAGTCCCAGGGGGACCGGTAATTCACCCCTCCACTTT	CAWSPRGTGNSPLHF
once	TRBJ1-5	TRBV30	.	TGTGCCTGGAGTGCAGGGGACCAGCCCCAGCATTTT	CAWSAGDQPQHF
once	TRBJ1-5	TRBV28	.	TGTGCCAGCAGTCCTTCCGGAGGGTTGTATCAGCCCCAGCATTTT	CASSPSGGLYQPQHF
.	TRBJ1-1	TRBV6-2/TRBV6-3	.	TGTGCCAGCAGTTTAAGGGGCAAGTACACTGAAGCTTTCTTT	CASSLRGKYTEAFF
.	TRBJ2-7	TRBV11-1	.	TGTGCCAGCAGCTTAGCACGGTCCGGGAGCTCCTACGAGCAGTACTTC	CASSLARSGSSYEQYF
few	TRBJ1-4	TRBV5-1	.	TGCGCCAGCAGCTTGGGACAGTTTAATGAAAAACTGTTTTTT	CASSLGQFNEKLFF
.	TRBJ1-3	TRBV10-3	TRBD1	TGTGCCATCAGTGAAGGACAGGGACTCTCTGGAAACACCATATATTTT	CAISEGQGLSGNTIYF
.	TRBJ2-1	TRBV27	.	TGTGCCAGCAGTTTCCTGGACTATATAAACAATGAGCAGTTCTTC	CASSFLDYINNEQFF
.	TRBJ2-1	TRBV19	TRBD2	TGTGCCAGTAGTCTCGGGACTAGCGGGAGCTCCTACAATGAGCAGTTCTTC	CASSLGTSGSSYNEQFF
few	TRBJ1-2	TRBV28	.	TGTGCCAGCAGTTTACCCAGGGCCTATGGCTACACCTTC	CASSLPRAYGYTF
.	TRBJ2-2	TRBV4-1	.	TGCGCCAGCAGCCCGGGTGCGGGTCGCACCGGGGAGCTGTTTTTT	CASSPGAGRTGELFF
.	TRBJ1-5	TRBV27	.	TGTGCCAGCAGTGGACATGGAAGCAATCAGCCCCAGCATTTT	CASSGHGSNQPQHF
.	TRBJ2-2	TRBV14	TRBD1	TGTGCCAGCAGCCTGAACAGGGGGCCCGGGGAGCTGTTTTTT	CASSLNRGPGELFF
.	TRBJ2-7	TRBV28	.	TGTGCCACGGGGGACCATTCCCGGTACGAGCAGTACTTC	CATGDHSRYEQYF
.	TRBJ2-1	TRBV4-1	.	TGCGCCAGCAGCCACCTGGGAAGGAGGTCCTACAATGAGCAGTTCTTC	CASSHLGRRSYNEQFF
.	TRBJ1-3	TRBV5-5	TRBD1	TGTGCCAGCAGCTCCAAGGACAGGGGAGAAAGGGACTCTGGAAACACCATATATTTT	CASSSKDRGERDSGNTIYF
.	TRBJ2-1	TRBV5-1	.	TGCGCCAGCAGCGCAATCAGGGGATACAATGAGCAGTTCTTC	CASSAIRGYNEQFF
.	TRBJ2-2	TRBV9	.	TGTGCCAGCAGCGTAGTCCCCGGGGCGAACACCGGGGAGCTGTTTTTT	CASSVVPGANTGELFF
few	TRBJ2-4	TRBV7-9	.	TGTGCCAGCAGCATTACCGGGAAAAACATTCAGTACTTC	CASSITGKNIQYF
.	TRBJ2-1	TRBV19	TRBD2	TGTGCCAGTAGACCGCTACTAGCGGGGATTGCCTTCTTC	CASRPLLAGIAFF
.	TRBJ1-3	TRBV7-2	TRBD1	TGTGCCAGCTGCCCTAGCCCGTCTCAGGGGGTAGGCATATATTTT	CASCPSPSQGVGIYF
.	TRBJ2-7	TRBV29-1	TRBD1	TGCAGCATTATGAGGACAGGGAGCGCCTACGAGCAGTACTTC	CSIMRTGSAYEQYF
.	TRBJ2-2	TRBV6-2/TRBV6-3	.	TGTGCCAGCAGCCCCCGAGGTACCGGGGAGCTGTTTTTT	CASSPRGTGELFF
.	TRBJ2-6	TRBV4-1	.	TGCGCCAGCAGCCAAGTCTTTTCCGGGGCCAACGTCCTGACTTTC	CASSQVFSGANVLTF
.	TRBJ1-5	TRBV7-2	.	TGTGCCAGCAGCTTAGGCGGCGGGACTTTACCCCAGCATTTT	CASSLGGGTLPQHF
few	TRBJ1-5	TRBV6-6	.	TGTGCCAGCAGTCAGGGGCTACGGCTGCCCCAGCATTTT	CASSQGLRLPQHF
.	TRBJ2-1	TRBV7-3	TRBD1	TGTGCCAGCAGCTTAGGACAGGGGAATGAGCAGTTCTTC	CASSLGQGNEQFF
once	TRBJ2-3	TRBV7-9	TRBD2	TGTGCCAGCAGCTCCGGACTAGCGGGGGGCACAGATACGCAGTATTTT	CASSSGLAGGTDTQYF
few	TRBJ1-1	TRBV4-1	TRBD1	TGCGCCAGCAGCCCCGGGACAGGGGGCGGCAACACTGAAGCTTTCTTT	CASSPGTGGGNTEAFF
.	TRBJ2-3	TRBV6-5	TRBD2	TGTGCCAGCAGTTACACGGCGGGAGGGAGCACAGATACGCAGTATTTT	CASSYTAGGSTDTQYF
.	TRBJ2-4	TRBV7-2	.	TGTGCCAGCAGCCCACGAGTGAAAAACATTCAGTACTTC	CASSPRVKNIQYF
.	TRBJ1-1	TRBV6-5	.	TGTGCCAGCAGCCGATCCGGGTACACTGAAGCTTTCTTT	CASSRSGYTEAFF
.	TRBJ2-2	TRBV9	.	TGTGCCAGCAGCGCCCTCGCAACTAGCACCGGGGAGCTGTTTTTT	CASSALATSTGELFF
.	TRBJ2-1	TRBV6-5	TRBD2	TGTGCCAGCAGTTCACCCTCTAGCGGTTCCAATGAGCAGTTCTTC	CASSSPSSGSNEQFF
.	TRBJ2-5	TRBV29-1	TRBD1	TGCAGCGCCGGGACAGGGATAGAGACCCAGTACTTC	CSAGTGIETQYF
.	TRBJ1-6	TRBV5-4	TRBD1	TGTGCCAGCAGCGGTACAGGGGGCGGTTATTCACCCCTCCACTTT	CASSGTGGGYSPLHF